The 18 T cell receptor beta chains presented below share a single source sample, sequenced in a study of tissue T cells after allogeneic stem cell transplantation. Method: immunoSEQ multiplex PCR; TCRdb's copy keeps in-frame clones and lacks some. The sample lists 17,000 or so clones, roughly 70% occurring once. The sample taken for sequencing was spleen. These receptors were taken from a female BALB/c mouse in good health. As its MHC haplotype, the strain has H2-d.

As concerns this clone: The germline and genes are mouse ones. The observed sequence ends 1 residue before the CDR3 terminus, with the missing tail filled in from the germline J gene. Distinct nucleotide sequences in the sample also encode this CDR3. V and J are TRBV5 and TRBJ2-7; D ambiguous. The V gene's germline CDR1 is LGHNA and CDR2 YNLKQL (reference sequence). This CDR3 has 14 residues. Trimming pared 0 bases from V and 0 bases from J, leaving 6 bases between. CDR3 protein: CASSQEGSSYEQYF. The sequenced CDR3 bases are TGTGCCAGCAGCCAAGAGGGGAGCTCCTATGAACAGTAC.

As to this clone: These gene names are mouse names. CDR3 DNA, as far as it was read: TGTGCCAGCGGGGGGACAGTTTCCAACGAAAGATTATTT. Its protein is CASGGTVSNERLF. The entire CDR3 protein reads CASGGTVSNERLFF. V is TRBV13-1 and J is TRBJ1-4; TRBD1 aligns across 7 bases. The read comes to an end 1 residue before the CDR3 does, leaving the germline J gene to fill in the end. The V gene's germline CDR1 is NSHNY and CDR2 SYGAGN. V was pared by 7 bases and J by 0 bases, with 3 bases of the junction left unmatched. This CDR3 has 14 amino acids.

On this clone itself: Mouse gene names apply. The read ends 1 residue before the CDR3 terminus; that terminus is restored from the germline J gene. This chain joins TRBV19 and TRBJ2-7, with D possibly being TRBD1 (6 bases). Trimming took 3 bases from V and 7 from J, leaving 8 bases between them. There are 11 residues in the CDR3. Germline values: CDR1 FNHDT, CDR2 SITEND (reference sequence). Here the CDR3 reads CASSKGVEQYF. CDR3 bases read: TGTGCCAGCAGTAAGGGGGTGGAACAGTAC.

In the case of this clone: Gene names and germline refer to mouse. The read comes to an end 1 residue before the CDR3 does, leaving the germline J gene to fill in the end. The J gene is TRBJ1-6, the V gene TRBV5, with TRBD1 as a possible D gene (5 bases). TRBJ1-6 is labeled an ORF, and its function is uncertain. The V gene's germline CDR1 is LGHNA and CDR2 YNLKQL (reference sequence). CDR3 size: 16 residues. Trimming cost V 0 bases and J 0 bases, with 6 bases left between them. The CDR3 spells CASSQDGHSYNSPLYF. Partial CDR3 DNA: TGTGCCAGCAGCCAAGATGGACATTCCTATAATTCGCCCCTCTAC.

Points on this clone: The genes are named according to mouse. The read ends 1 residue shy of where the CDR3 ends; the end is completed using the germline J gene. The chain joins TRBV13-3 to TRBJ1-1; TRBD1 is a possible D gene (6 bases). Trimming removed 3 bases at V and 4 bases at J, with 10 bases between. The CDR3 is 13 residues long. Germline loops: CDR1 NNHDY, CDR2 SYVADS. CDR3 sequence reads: CASSGTGFTEVFF. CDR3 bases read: TGTGCCAGCAGTGGTACAGGGTTCACAGAAGTCTTC.

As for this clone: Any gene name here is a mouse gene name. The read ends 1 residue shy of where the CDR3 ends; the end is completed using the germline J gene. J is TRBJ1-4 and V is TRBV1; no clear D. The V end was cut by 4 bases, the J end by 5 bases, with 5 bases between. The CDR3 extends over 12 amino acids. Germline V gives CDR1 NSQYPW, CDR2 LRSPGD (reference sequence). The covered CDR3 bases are TGCACCTGCAGTGAACAAAACGAAAGATTATTT. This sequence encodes CTCSEQNERLF. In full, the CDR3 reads CTCSEQNERLFF.

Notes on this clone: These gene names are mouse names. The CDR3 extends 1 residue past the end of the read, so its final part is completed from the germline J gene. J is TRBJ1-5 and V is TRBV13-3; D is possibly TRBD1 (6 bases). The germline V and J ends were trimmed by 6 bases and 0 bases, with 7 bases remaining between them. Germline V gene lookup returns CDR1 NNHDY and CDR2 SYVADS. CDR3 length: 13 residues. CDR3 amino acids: CASNRDNNQAPLF. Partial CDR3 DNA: TGTGCCAGCAACAGGGATAACAACCAGGCTCCGCTT.

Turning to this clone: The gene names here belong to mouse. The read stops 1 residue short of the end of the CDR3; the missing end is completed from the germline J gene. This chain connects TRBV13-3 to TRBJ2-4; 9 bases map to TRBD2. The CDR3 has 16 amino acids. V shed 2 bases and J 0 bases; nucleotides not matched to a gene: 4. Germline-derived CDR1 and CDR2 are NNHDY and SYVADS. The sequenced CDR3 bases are TGTGCCAGCAGTGAATGGGGGGGCTCTAGTCAAAACACCTTGTAC. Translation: CASSEWGGSSQNTLY. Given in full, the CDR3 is CASSEWGGSSQNTLYF.

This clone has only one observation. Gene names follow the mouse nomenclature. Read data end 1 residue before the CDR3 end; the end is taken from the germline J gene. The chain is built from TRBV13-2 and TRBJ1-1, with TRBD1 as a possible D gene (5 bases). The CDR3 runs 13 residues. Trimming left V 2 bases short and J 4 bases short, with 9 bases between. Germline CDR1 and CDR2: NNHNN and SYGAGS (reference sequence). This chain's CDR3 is CASGERGSTEVFF. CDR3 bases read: TGTGCCAGCGGTGAGAGGGGTAGCACAGAAGTCTTC.

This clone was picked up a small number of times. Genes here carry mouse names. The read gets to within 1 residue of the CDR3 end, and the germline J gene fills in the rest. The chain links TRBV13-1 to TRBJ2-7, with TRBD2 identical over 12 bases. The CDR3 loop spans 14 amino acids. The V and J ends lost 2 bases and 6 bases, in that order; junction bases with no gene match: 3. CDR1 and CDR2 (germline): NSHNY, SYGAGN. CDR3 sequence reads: CASSDRDWGVEQYF. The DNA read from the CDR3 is TGTGCCAGCAGTGACCGGGACTGGGGGGTTGAACAGTAC.

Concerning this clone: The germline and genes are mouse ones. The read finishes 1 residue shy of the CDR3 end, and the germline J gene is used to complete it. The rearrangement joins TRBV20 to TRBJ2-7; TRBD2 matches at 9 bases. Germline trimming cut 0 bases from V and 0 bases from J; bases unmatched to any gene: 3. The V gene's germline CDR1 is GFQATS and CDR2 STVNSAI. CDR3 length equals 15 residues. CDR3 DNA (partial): TGTGGTGCTAGGGATATTGGGGGGGCCTCCTATGAACAGTAC. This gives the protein CGARDIGGASYEQY. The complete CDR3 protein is CGARDIGGASYEQYF.

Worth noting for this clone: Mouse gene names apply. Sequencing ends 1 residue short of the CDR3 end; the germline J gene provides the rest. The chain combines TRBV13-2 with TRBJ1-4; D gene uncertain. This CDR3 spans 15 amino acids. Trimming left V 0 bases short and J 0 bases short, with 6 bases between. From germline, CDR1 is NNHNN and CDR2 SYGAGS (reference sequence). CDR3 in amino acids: CASGDEQFSNERLFF. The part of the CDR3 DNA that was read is TGTGCCAGCGGTGATGAACAATTTTCCAACGAAAGATTATTT.

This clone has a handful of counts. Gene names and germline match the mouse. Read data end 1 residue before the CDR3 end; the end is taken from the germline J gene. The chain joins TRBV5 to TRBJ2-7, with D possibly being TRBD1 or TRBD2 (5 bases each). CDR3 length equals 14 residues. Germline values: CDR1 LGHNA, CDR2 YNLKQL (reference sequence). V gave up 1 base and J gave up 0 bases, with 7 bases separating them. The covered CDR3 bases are TGTGCCAGCAGCCAAGGGGGGAGCTCCTATGAACAGTAC. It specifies CASSQGGSSYEQY. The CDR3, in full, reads CASSQGGSSYEQYF.

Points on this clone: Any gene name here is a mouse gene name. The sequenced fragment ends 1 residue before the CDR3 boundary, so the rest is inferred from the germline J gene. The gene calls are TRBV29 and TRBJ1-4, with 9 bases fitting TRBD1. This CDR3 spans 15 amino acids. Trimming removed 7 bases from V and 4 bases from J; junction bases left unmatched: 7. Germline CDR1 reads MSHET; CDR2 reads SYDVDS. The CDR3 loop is CASNLRDRDNERLFF. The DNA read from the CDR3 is TGTGCTAGCAATCTCCGGGACAGGGACAACGAAAGATTATTT.

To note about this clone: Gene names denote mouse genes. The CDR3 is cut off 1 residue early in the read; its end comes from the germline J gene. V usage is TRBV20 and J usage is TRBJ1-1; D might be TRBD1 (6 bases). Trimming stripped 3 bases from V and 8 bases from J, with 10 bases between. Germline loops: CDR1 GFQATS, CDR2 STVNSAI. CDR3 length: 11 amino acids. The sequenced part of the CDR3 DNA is TGTGGTGCTAGTGCAGGGGCGGAAGTCTTC. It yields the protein CGASAGAEVF. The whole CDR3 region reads CGASAGAEVFF.

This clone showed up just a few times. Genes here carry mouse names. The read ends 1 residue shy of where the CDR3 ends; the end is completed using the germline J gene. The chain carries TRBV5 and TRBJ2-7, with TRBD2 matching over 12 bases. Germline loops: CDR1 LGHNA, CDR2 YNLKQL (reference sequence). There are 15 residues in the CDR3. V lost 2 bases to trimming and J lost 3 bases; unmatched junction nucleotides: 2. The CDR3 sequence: CASSQPDWGGYEQYF. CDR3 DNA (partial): TGTGCCAGCAGCCAACCGGACTGGGGGGGCTATGAACAGTAC.

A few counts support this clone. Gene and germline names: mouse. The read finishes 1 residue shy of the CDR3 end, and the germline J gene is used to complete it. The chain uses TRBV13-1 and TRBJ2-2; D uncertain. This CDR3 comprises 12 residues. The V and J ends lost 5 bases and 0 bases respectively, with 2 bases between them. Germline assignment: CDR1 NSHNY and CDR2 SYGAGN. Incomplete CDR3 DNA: TGTGCCAGCAGACCAAACACCGGGCAGCTCTAC. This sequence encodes CASRPNTGQLY. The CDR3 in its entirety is CASRPNTGQLYF.

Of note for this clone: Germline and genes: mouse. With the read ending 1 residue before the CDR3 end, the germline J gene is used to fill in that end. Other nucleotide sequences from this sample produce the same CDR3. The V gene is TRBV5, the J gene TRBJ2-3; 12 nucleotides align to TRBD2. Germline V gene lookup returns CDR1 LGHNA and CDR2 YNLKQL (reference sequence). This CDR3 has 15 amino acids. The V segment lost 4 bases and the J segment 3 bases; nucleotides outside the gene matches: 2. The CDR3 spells CASSPGTGGAETLYF. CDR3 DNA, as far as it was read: TGTGCCAGCAGCCCCGGGACTGGGGGGGCAGAAACGCTGTAT.